This TCR beta chain derives from a study of blood T cell repertoires in COVID-19 (dated by TCRdb to the early 2020s). Study-wide context: The collaborator samples originated in the United States, Italy and Spain and spanned the acute and convalescent phases of COVID-19. The material from the prospective study consisted of cDNA or gDNA derived from T cells, B-cell-depleted T cells, or PBMCs. Deeply sampled blood TCRbeta repertoires from subjects exposed to, actively infected with, or recovered from COVID-19 were included in the dataset. A freely available public database, intended as a resource for researchers studying the immune response to SARS-CoV-2, is where the repertoires were released. Samples were obtained from the ongoing ImmuneRACE study (first 160 participants) and from 1,200 or so subjects provided by 6 global collaborators. Nearly every sample came with metadata listing a de-identified subject ID, COVID-19 status, age in years and sex. Where available, HLA class I and class II types were obtained from metadata supplied by the sample provider rather than from assay-based typing. General findings and caveats noted by the study authors: Clinical and demographic metadata were provided uncurated, with the amount varying by source and participant.

Participants in the prospective study were aged roughly 18 to 95 years, lived in about two dozen United States geographic areas, and enrolled through a virtual design. To assign participants to cohorts, the prospective study relied on clinical history that participants themselves reported in a screening survey and a study questionnaire. In the prospective study, whole blood, serum and a nasopharyngeal or oropharyngeal swab were collected from each participant by mobile phlebotomists. Over a roughly 2-month period, participants in the prospective study had the option of providing additional blood draws and questionnaires. Blood samples from the prospective study were shipped frozen or at room temperature prior to DNA extraction. To note about this clone: This receptor's antigen is unknown. No base qualities exist here, and no much larger clone lies one base off it.

The immunoSEQ Assay, a bias-controlled multiplex PCR, was used to amplify TCRbeta CDR3 regions from genomic DNA. The study's processing was this. Nucleated cell counts per sample were estimated from amplification of reference gene primers within the assay. Sequence reads were collapsed and filtered to measure the absolute abundance of every unique TCRbeta CDR3 rearrangement. For each sample, productive Simpson clonality was calculated as the square root of Simpson's diversity index across productive rearrangements. Drawn from immuneACCESS, this table holds only the in-frame rearrangements with V and J called that TCRdb kept. Clones are partly lost; checked studies trace under half to an unresolved V gene and leave the rest unexplained. That table gives V, J and clone size, and the DNA gave D and trimming. The sample includes about 250,000 clones, with roughly 85% observed a single time. Together, the top ten hold approximately 9.1% of the sample.

The CDR3, cysteine through phenylalanine, is 15 amino acids long. This entry keeps only the CDR3 DNA: 45 bases, framed from base 1. The CDR1 and CDR2 encoded by the germline V gene are SGHVS and FNYEAQ. Cut back by 3 bases and 3 bases, the V and J ends lie 12 bases apart. The clonotype originates from a woman aged 50 to 60 with acute COVID-19. The chain is assembled from TRBV7-6 and TRBJ1-5, with the D gene uncertain. The sample was PBMCs or T cells enriched from blood (not recorded which). The CDR3 loop reads CASSFTDGDNQPQHF. The nucleotides are TGTGCCAGCAGCTTTACTGACGGAGACAATCAGCCCCAGCATTTT.